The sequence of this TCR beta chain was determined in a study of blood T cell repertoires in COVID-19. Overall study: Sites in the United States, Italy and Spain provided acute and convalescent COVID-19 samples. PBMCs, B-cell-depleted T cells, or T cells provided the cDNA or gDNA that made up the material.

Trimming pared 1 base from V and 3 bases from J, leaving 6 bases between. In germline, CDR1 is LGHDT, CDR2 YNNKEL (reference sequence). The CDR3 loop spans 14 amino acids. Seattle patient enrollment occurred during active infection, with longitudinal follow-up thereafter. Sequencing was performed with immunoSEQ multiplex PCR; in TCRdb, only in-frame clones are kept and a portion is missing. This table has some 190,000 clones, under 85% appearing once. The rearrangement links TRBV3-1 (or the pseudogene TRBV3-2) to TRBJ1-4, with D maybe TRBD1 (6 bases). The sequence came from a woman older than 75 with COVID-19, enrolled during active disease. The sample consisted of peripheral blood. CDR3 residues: CASSQGTANEKLFF. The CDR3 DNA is TGTGCCAGCAGCCAAGGGACAGCTAATGAAAAACTGTTTTTT.